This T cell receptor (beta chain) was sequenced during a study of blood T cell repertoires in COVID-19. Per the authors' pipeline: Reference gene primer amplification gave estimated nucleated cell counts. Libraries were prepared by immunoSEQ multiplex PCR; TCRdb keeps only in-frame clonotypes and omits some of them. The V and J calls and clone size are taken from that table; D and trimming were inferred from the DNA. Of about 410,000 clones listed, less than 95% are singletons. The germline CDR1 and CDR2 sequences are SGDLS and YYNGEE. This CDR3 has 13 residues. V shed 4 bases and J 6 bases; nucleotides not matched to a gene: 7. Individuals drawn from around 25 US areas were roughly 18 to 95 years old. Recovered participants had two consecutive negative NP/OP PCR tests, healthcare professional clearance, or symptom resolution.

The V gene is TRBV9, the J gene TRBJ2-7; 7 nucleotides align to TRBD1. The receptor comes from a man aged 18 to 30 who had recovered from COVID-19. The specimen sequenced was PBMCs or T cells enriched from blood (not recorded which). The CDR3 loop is CASSLTGASEQYF. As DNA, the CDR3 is TGTGCCAGCAGCCTCACAGGGGCTAGCGAGCAGTACTTC.